This T cell receptor (beta chain) was captured by sequencing in a study of CD8+ T cells in alopecia areata. Extracted RNA was reverse transcribed into cDNA, the sequencing template. Measured with immunoSEQ multiplex PCR; TCRdb has only the in-frame clones, and not every one. The sample shows more than 110,000 clones, 58% of them seen only once. J gave up 10 bases and V 5 bases, and 12 bases lay outside the gene matches. The CDR3 consists of 14 residues. Germline lookup yields CDR1 LNHDA and CDR2 SQIVND (reference sequence). This sample comprised CD4+ T cells sorted from blood, obtained at week 0. This receptor was identified in a human donor with alopecia areata. The gene calls are TRBV19 and TRBJ1-1; TRBD1 aligns across 8 bases. CDR3 loop: CASSSPDRVIGAFF. CDR3 sequence (DNA): TGTGCCAGTAGTTCCCCGGACAGGGTGATTGGAGCTTTCTTT.